This T cell receptor beta chain was recorded in a study of regulatory T cells in long-lasting Graves disease. Construction of the TCR beta libraries employed iRepertoire HTBI primers in conjunction with Arm-PCR of CDR3 regions. Source study methods: The identification of about 68 TRBV and 14 to 15 TRBJ segments was made across samples. TCRdb ran MiXCR on the multiplex PCR reads and lists one entry per CDR3 protein. What appears here as the V and J calls and clone size reflects TCRdb's work, not the paper's. Of some 460,000 distinct CDR3 sequences listed, around 15% were seen once; the top ten hold over 9%. Stated time point: newly diagnosed GD, antithyroid drugs for less than 3 months. From PBMCs, RNA was extracted and then used to make the TCR library. The EDTA tubes were filled with around 8.1 milliliters of drawn peripheral blood. This clonotype was recorded many times. Germline and junction disagree at one end, which may indicate a read error.

The CDR3 length is 13 residues. In germline, CDR1 is SGHRS, CDR2 YFSETQ. The same data also contributed to another study, on T cells in Graves' hyperthyroidism and ophthalmopathy. That work contributes: HTBI primers were used for first-round RT-PCR of the TCR CDR3.

The material was peripheral blood mononuclear cells (PBMCs), obtained at new diagnosis, from a patient treated with antithyroid drugs. This sequence was found in a man aged 35 to 55 with Graves disease. The V and J genes are TRBV5-1 and TRBJ1-1, with D uncertain. In DNA form, the CDR3 reads TGTGCCAGCAGCCGAGTTATGAACACTGAAGCTTTCTTT. This sequence encodes CASSRVMNTEAFF. Based on the CDR3 plus reference TRBV5-1 and TRBJ1-1, the full variable domain is KAGVTQTPRYLIKTRGQQVTLSCSPISGHRSVSWYQQTPGQGLQFLFEYFSETQRNKGNFPGRFSGRQFSNSRSEMNVSTLELGDSALYLCASSRVMNTEAFFGQGTRLTVV.